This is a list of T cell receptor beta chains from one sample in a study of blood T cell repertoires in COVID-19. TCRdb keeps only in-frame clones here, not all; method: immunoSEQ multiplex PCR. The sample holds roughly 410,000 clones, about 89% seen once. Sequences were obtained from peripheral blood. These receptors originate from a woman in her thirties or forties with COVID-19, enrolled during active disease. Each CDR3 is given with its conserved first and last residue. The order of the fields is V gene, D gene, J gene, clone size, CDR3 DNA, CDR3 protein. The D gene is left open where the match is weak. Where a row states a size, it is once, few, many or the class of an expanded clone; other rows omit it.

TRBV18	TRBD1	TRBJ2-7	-	TGTGCCAGCTCACGATCCGGGACAGGGTACTCCTACGAGCAGTACTTC	CASSRSGTGYSYEQYF
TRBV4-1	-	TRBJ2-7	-	TGCGCCAGCAGCCAAGCCTCCCCAAGCCCTTTCTACGAGCAGTACTTC	CASSQASPSPFYEQYF
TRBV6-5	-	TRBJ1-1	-	TGTGCCAGCATGGCGGGACCGTCAAGAAGGACTGAAGCTTTCTTT	CASMAGPSRRTEAFF
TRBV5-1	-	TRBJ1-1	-	TGCGCCAGCAGCTTGTGGAGTATGAACACTGAAGCTTTCTTT	CASSLWSMNTEAFF
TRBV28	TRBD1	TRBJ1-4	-	TGTGCCAGCAGTCTCCCCAGGGGGTTTAATGAAAAACTGTTTTTT	CASSLPRGFNEKLFF
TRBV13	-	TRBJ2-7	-	TGTGCCAGCAGCCCGCCGGATAGCGAGTTCTACGAGCAGTACTTC	CASSPPDSEFYEQYF
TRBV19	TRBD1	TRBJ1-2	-	TGTGCCAGTAAAAGACAGGGGGACTATGGCTACACCTTC	CASKRQGDYGYTF
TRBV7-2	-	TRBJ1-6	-	TGTGCCAGCAGCTTAGTGTCACAGGACCCCTTCCCCCTCCACTTT	CASSLVSQDPFPLHF
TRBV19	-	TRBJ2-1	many	TGTGCCAGTAGTTTCGGGGGAGGGCAGTTCTTC	CASSFGGGQFF
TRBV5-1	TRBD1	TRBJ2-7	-	TGCGCCAGCAGCCCGGGGGACAGGGGCGCCCTCTACGAGCAGTACTTC	CASSPGDRGALYEQYF
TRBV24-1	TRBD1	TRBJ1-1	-	TGTGCCACCATGGACAGGGCTTGGACTGAAGCTTTCTTT	CATMDRAWTEAFF
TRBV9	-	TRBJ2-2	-	TGTGCCAGCAGCGTAGAAAATGGACACCCGAACACCGGGGAGCTGTTTTTT	CASSVENGHPNTGELFF
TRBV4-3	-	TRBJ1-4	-	TGCGCCAGCAGCCAAGAGAGGGAAACTAATGAAAAACTGTTTTTT	CASSQERETNEKLFF
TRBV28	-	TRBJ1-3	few	TGTGCCAGCATCCCTCATACGGGAGTAGGAAACACCATATATTTT	CASIPHTGVGNTIYF
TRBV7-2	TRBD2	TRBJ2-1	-	TGTGCCAGCAGCTTAAGCGGGAGGAGAAATGAGCAGTTCTTC	CASSLSGRRNEQFF
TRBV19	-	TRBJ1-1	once	TGTGCCAGTAGTATTTCACCAGGGGCGGGCACTGAAGCTTTCTTT	CASSISPGAGTEAFF
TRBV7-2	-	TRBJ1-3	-	TGTGCCAGCAGCTCGACAGGCTCTGGAAACACCATATATTTT	CASSSTGSGNTIYF
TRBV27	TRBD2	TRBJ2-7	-	TGTGCCAGCAGTCTAACGTTACTAGCGAGTGACGGCTACGAGCAGTACTTC	CASSLTLLASDGYEQYF
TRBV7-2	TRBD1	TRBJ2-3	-	TGTGCCAGCAGCTTAATCCGGGACAGTTACCGCGGCACAGATACGCAGTATTTT	CASSLIRDSYRGTDTQYF
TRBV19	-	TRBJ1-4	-	TGTGCCAGTAGCTCGGCACTTCTTACAGGGAAAAAACTGTTTTTT	CASSSALLTGKKLFF
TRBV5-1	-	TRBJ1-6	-	TGCGCCAGCACCCTGCTCCCGAGGAATTCACCCCTCCACTTT	CASTLLPRNSPLHF
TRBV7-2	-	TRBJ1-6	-	TGTGCCAGCAGCCCAGAGGGGACGGGGACAATCATTGAGGACTTT	CASSPEGTGTIIEDF
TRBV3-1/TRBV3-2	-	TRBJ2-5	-	TGTGCCAGCAGCCTAAACAGCAGAGAGACCCAGTACTTC	CASSLNSRETQYF
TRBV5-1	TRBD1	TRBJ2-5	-	TGCGCCAGCAGCTTACAGACAGGGGCGGAAGAGACCCAGTACTTC	CASSLQTGAEETQYF
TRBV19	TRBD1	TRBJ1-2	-	TGTGCCAGTAGTATACCGGGACAGGGGTGGGACTATGGCTACACCTTC	CASSIPGQGWDYGYTF
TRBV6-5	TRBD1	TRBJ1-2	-	TGTGCCAGCAGTTACTCCGGGACAGGGACGATCGGCTACACCTTC	CASSYSGTGTIGYTF
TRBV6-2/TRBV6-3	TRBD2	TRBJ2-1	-	TGTGCCAGCAGTTCTCGCGGGCTAGCGGACAATGAGCAGTTCTTC	CASSSRGLADNEQFF
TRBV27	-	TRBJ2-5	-	TGTGCCAGCAGTTTATCTAGCCCGATGGAGACCCAGTACTTC	CASSLSSPMETQYF
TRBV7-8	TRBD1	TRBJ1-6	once	TGTGCCAGCAGCTTAGGAGGGGGACAGTATTCACCCCTCCACTTT	CASSLGGGQYSPLHF
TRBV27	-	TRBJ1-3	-	TGTGCCAGCAGTTTGGCTTGGGGGGCTGGAAACACCATATATTTT	CASSLAWGAGNTIYF
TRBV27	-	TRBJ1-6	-	TGTGCCAGCAGATTAGGTAATGGGGGCTCTAATTCACCCCTCCACTTT	CASRLGNGGSNSPLHF
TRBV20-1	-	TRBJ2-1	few	TGCAGTGCCAGTAGCCCGAGCTCCTACAATGAGCAGTTCTTC	CSASSPSSYNEQFF
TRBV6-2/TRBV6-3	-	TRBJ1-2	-	TGTGCCAGCAGTTTCGGGAACTATGGCTACACCTTC	CASSFGNYGYTF
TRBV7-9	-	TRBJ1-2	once	TGTGCCAGCAGCTTTACCCACAGGAAGGAGTCCTATGGCTACACCTTC	CASSFTHRKESYGYTF
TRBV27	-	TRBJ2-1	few	TGTGCCAGCAGAGGGATGACAGGTAACTACAATGAGCAGTTCTTC	CASRGMTGNYNEQFF
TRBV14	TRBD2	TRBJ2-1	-	TGTGCCAGCAGTCCGCGGGAGGTTTACAATGAGCAGTTCTTC	CASSPREVYNEQFF
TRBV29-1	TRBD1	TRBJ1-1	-	TGCAGCGTTGAAGATGTTCAGGGGGTGAACACTGAAGCTTTCTTT	CSVEDVQGVNTEAFF
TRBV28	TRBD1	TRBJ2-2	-	TGTGCCAGCGCGGGGACAGGGTATCCCGGGGAGCTGTTTTTT	CASAGTGYPGELFF
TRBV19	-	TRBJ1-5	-	TGTGCCAGTAGTGACAAACGACAAACTCGCAATCAGCCCCAGCATTTT	CASSDKRQTRNQPQHF
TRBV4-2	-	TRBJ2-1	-	TGTGCCAGCAGCCCCAGGGCAGACTACAATGAGCAGTTCTTC	CASSPRADYNEQFF
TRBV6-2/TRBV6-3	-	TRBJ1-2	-	TGTGCCAGCAGTTACTCGATAGGGGATTCGAACTATGGCTACACCTTC	CASSYSIGDSNYGYTF
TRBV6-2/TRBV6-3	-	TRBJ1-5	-	TGTGCCAGCAGTTACCTTGTGGGCAGCAGCAATCAGCCCCAGCATTTT	CASSYLVGSSNQPQHF